This paragraph covers one TCR beta chain sequence. The antigen is not known. TCRdb derives one entry per CDR3 protein from the 5' RACE reads, leaving out DNA. The sample table sets out 250,000 to 300,000 distinct CDR3 sequences. The CDR3 loop spans 15 amino acids. CDR1 and CDR2 (germline): DFQATT, SNEGSKA (reference sequence). The sample is drawn from a study of T cells expressing NK-cell markers. Study details: Eight donors were sequenced, seven testing HCMV-seropositive and one testing seronegative. General study results and limits: In four donors, dominant clonotypes made up about 25-60.1% of CD3+CD56-NKG2C+ cells.

The sequencing sample was made of blood T cells: a sorted CD56 or NKG2C T cell subset, CD4+ or CD8+ T cells, or bulk PBMC T cells (not recorded which). The gene calls are TRBV20-1 and TRBJ1-5; the D gene TCRdb calls, TRBD1, cannot be checked with no DNA. The source is a woman between 18 and 75 years old in good health. CDR3 protein: CSAVQGLPGNQPQHF.